The clone carrying this T cell receptor (beta chain) was counted ten times or more. To make TCR beta libraries, researchers used iRepertoire HTBI primers and Arm-PCR of CDR3 regions. TCRdb called the multiplex PCR reads again in MiXCR, with one record for every CDR3 protein. The table lists roughly 300,000 distinct CDR3 sequences, 15% to 20% of them singletons, with 29% in the top ten. The data are from a study of regulatory T cells in long-lasting Graves disease. This CDR3 contains 11 residues. Deletions cut 8 bases from V and 4 bases from J, with 9 bases between. Germline assignment: CDR1 SNHLY and CDR2 FYNNEI. Time point defined: persistent/refractory GD, antithyroid drugs over 5 years with positive TRAb. PBMC RNA served as the TCR library source.

The TCR originated in a female donor with Graves disease. The sample consisted of peripheral blood mononuclear cells (PBMCs), taken when the disease was refractory, from a patient treated with antithyroid drugs. V and J are TRBV2 and TRBJ2-7, with D maybe TRBD1 (5 bases). Here the CDR3 DNA reads TGTGCCAGCTTGGACATTTACGAGCAGTACTTC. Its protein is CASLDIYEQYF.